The present T cell receptor (beta chain) was sequenced within a study of technical replicates of blood from a handful of donors. Germline CDR1 MNHEY, CDR2 SVGAGI. V lost 0 bases and J 6 bases, leaving 9 bases between the germline ends. This CDR3 comprises 14 residues. Sequencing used immunoSEQ multiplex PCR; TCRdb keeps in-frame clones, though not all of them. The table has approximately 92,000 clones, 95% seen once. This TCR derives from a human donor in good health. Material for sequencing was T cells isolated from PBMCs. The rearrangement links TRBV6-5 to TRBJ2-4, with D perhaps matching TRBD1 (5 bases). The chain's CDR3 is CASSYSPGPNIQYF. The CDR3 region has the DNA TGTGCCAGCAGTTACTCCCCAGGGCCAAACATTCAGTACTTC.